One sample yielded the 26 T cell receptor beta chains listed below, sequenced in a study of blood T cell repertoires in COVID-19. Repertoires were generated with immunoSEQ multiplex PCR, while TCRdb's copy carries only in-frame clones and drops some. The sample includes 200,000 to 250,000 clones, 75% to 90% seen only once; the top ten take 8.2%. The sequencing input was peripheral blood. These receptors were taken from a woman older than 75 with COVID-19, enrolled during active disease.

The chain recombines TRBV6-5 with TRBJ2-3; 8 bases are shared with TRBD1. From germline, CDR1 is MNHEY and CDR2 SVGAGI. The CDR3 loop spans 14 amino acids. With V trimmed by 5 bases and J by 4 bases, 5 bases remained unmatched. For the CDR3, the DNA is TGTGCCAGCAGTACACAGGGGGGTTCAGATACGCAGTATTTT. The encoded protein is CASSTQGGSDTQYF.

V is TRBV6-6 and J is TRBJ1-2; a possible D gene is TRBD1 (5 bases). Germline V gene lookup returns CDR1 MNHNY and CDR2 SVGAGI (reference sequence). V was pared by 1 base and J by 8 bases, with 8 bases between. This CDR3 has 12 residues. In nucleotides, the CDR3 is TGTGCCAGCAGTTACTGGGGGGGAGGCTACACCTTC. Protein: CASSYWGGGYTF.

The rearrangement uses TRBV30 and TRBJ1-3; no firm D call. V lost 5 bases, J lost 0 bases, and 8 bases lay in between. There are 13 residues in the CDR3. The germline V gene encodes CDR1 GTSNPN and CDR2 SVGIG (reference sequence). CDR3 in DNA: TGTGCCTGGCACATCCTCTCTGGAAACACCATATATTTT. Its protein is CAWHILSGNTIYF.

The chain combines TRBV5-4 with TRBJ2-3; a weak D match, TRBD1 (6 bases). The CDR3 spans 13 residues. Germline V gives CDR1 SGHNT, CDR2 YYREEE (reference sequence). Trimming removed 0 bases from V and 6 bases from J, with 8 bases in between. CDR3 in DNA: TGTGCCAGCAGCTTGGAGGGGGTCGATACGCAGTATTTT. It translates to CASSLEGVDTQYF.

The rearrangement joins TRBV10-2 to TRBJ1-2, with a weak D call TRBD1 (6 bases). Trimming stripped 4 bases from V and 7 bases from J, with 19 bases between. CDR1 is WSHSY and CDR2 is SAAADI in the germline V gene. This CDR3 has 15 amino acids. The CDR3 here is CASSGGNRVKGGYTF. CDR3 nucleotides: TGCGCCAGCAGTGGGGGAAACAGGGTAAAAGGTGGCTACACCTTC.

The sample holds one count of this clone. The chain has TRBV9 and TRBJ2-2; 11 bases map to TRBD2. Trimming at V came to 0 bases and at J to 3 bases, leaving 7 bases not matched to a gene. Per germline, CDR1 SGDLS and CDR2 YYNGEE. This CDR3 has 18 residues. CDR3 nucleotides: TGTGCCAGCAGCGTAGGAGGGGGGACTAGCGGTTACACCGGGGAGCTGTTTTTT. Translating gives CASSVGGGTSGYTGELFF. The whole variable domain, remainder taken from reference TRBV9 and TRBJ2-2, is DSGVTQTPKHLITATGQRVTLRCSPRSGDLSVYWYQQSLDQGLQFLIQYYNGEERAKGNILERFSAQQFPDLHSELNLSSLELGDSALYFCASSVGGGTSGYTGELFFGEGSRLTVL.

V and J are TRBV28 and TRBJ1-1; D is perhaps TRBD1 (5 bases). The CDR3 contains 14 residues. Trimming removed 0 bases at V and 7 bases at J, with 12 bases between. Germline V gives CDR1 MDHEN, CDR2 SYDVKM. DNA of the CDR3: TGTGCCAGCAGTTTATGGGGGCAAGTAGGTGAAGCTTTCTTT. Amino acid sequence: CASSLWGQVGEAFF.

A few counts support this clone. The chain links TRBV7-8 to TRBJ1-2; 8 bases match TRBD1. The CDR3 is made up of 14 amino acids. The V segment lost 5 bases and the J segment 6 bases; nucleotides outside the gene matches: 8. Germline CDR1 SGHVS, CDR2 FQNEAQ. This chain's CDR3 is CASSPHDRGDGYTF. In nucleotides, the CDR3 is TGTGCCAGCAGCCCCCACGACAGGGGCGATGGCTACACCTTC.

The chain carries TRBV3-1 (or the pseudogene TRBV3-2) and TRBJ2-1; 9 bases align to TRBD2. The CDR3 contains 16 residues. With 5 bases clipped from V and 0 bases from J, the junction kept 5 bases outside the gene matches. Germline CDR1 is LGHDT and CDR2 is YNNKEL (reference sequence). The CDR3 nucleotides are TGTGCCAGCAGCTCTCGCGGGGGGGCCTCCTACAATGAGCAGTTCTTC. This codes for CASSSRGGASYNEQFF.

This clone was found many times. The gene calls are TRBV13 and TRBJ2-2; D is possibly TRBD1 (5 bases). The V end lost 7 bases, the J end lost 3 bases, and 24 bases lay between the germline ends. This CDR3 is 18 amino acids long. Looked up from germline, CDR1 is PRHDT and CDR2 is FYEKMQ (reference sequence). The CDR3 DNA reads as TGTGCCAGCACATGGACATTCTCTCCCTCCAATTACACCGGGGAGCTGTTTTTT. It specifies CASTWTFSPSNYTGELFF.

The chain combines TRBV2 with TRBJ1-2, with 7 bases lining up with TRBD1. The CDR3 covers 13 residues. Germline-derived CDR1 and CDR2 are SNHLY and FYNNEI. V gave up 5 bases and J gave up 5 bases; unmatched junction bases: 5. This CDR3 is CASSQQGPYGYTF. As DNA, the CDR3 is TGTGCCAGCAGTCAACAGGGGCCGTATGGCTACACCTTC.

This clone was found once. CDR3 protein: CASSPRVGGYGYTF. The CDR3 DNA reads TGTGCCAGCAGCCCCCGGGTGGGGGGGTATGGCTACACCTTC. The genes are TRBV28 and TRBJ1-2; possibly TRBD1 for D (5 bases). CDR3 length equals 14 residues. Trimming removed 6 bases at V and 5 bases at J, with 16 bases between. Germline CDR1 MDHEN, CDR2 SYDVKM.

The chain carries TRBV7-6 and TRBJ1-6; TRBD1 might be the D (5 bases). Germline-derived CDR1 and CDR2 are SGHVS and FNYEAQ. The germline V and J ends were trimmed by 0 bases and 6 bases, with 12 bases remaining between them. The CDR3 covers 16 residues. The CDR3 loop reads CASSLAQGRSNSPLHF. CDR3 DNA sequence: TGTGCCAGCAGCTTAGCGCAGGGAAGGAGTAATTCACCCCTCCACTTT. The full variable domain, its missing parts supplied by reference TRBV7-6 and TRBJ1-6, is GAGVSQSPRYKVTKRGQDVALRCDPISGHVSLYWYRQALGQGPEFLTYFNYEAQQDKSGLPNDRFSAERPEGSISTLTIQRTEQRDSAMYRCASSLAQGRSNSPLHFGNGTRLTVT.

This sequence joins TRBV5-1 and TRBJ1-1; no reliable D call. The CDR3 length is 16 residues. Deletions cut 0 bases from V and 0 bases from J, with 12 bases between. From germline, CDR1 is SGHRS and CDR2 YFSETQ. CDR3 nucleotides: TGCGCCAGCAGCTTGGCCCCCCGAGACTTGAACACTGAAGCTTTCTTT. Translated, it gives CASSLAPRDLNTEAFF.

The V and J genes are TRBV6-5 and TRBJ2-2; 9 bases are a match to TRBD1. J gave up 7 bases and V 6 bases, and 3 bases lay outside the gene matches. Germline assignment: CDR1 MNHEY and CDR2 SVGAGI. The length of the CDR3 is 13 residues. The CDR3, as DNA: TGTGCCAGCAGATGGACAGGGGACGGGGAGCTGTTTTTT. Protein sequence: CASRWTGDGELFF.

This chain links TRBV7-2 with TRBJ2-1, with D tentatively TRBD1 (6 bases). Germline V lookup: CDR1 SGHTA, CDR2 FQGNSA. CDR3 length: 12 residues. V lost 4 bases, J lost 7 bases, and 8 bases lay in between. CDR3 nucleotide sequence: TGTGCCAGCAGCTCGAGGGGGAATGAGCAGTTCTTC. It translates to CASSSRGNEQFF.

The V and J genes are TRBV5-1 and TRBJ1-4; the match to TRBD1 covers 8 bases. The CDR3 totals 16 residues. With 0 bases clipped from V and 7 bases from J, the junction kept 8 bases outside the gene matches. Per germline, CDR1 SGHRS and CDR2 YFSETQ. CDR3 DNA sequence: TGCGCCAGCAGCTTGGGCCCCGGCAGGGGGCCTGAAAAACTGTTTTTT. This codes for CASSLGPGRGPEKLFF.

This clone was counted once. This rearrangement joins TRBV7-8 to TRBJ1-1; unclear D gene. The CDR3 sequence is 15 residues long. With 4 bases removed from V and 4 bases from J, the gap between germline ends came to 16 bases. The germline gives CDR1 SGHVS, CDR2 FQNEAQ. As DNA, the CDR3 is TGTGCCAGCAGCTCTGCCTATGAGGGAAGCACTGAAGCTTTCTTT. This sequence encodes CASSSAYEGSTEAFF. Filled out from reference TRBV7-8 and TRBJ1-1, the complete variable domain reads GAGVSQSPRYKVAKRGQDVALRCDPISGHVSLFWYQQALGQGPEFLTYFQNEAQLDKSGLPSDRFFAERPEGSVSTLKIQRTQQEDSAVYLCASSSAYEGSTEAFFGQGTRLTVV.

J is TRBJ2-3 and V is TRBV7-9, with a tentative D call TRBD1 (6 bases). Trimming removed 2 bases from V and 2 bases from J, with 8 bases in between. Germline V gene lookup returns CDR1 SEHNR and CDR2 FQNEAQ (reference sequence). The length of the CDR3 is 14 residues. As DNA, the CDR3 is TGTGCCAGCAGCTTAACAGGGACCACAGATACGCAGTATTTT. Translated, it gives CASSLTGTTDTQYF.

This chain uses TRBV24-1 with TRBJ2-2, with TRBD2 as a possible D gene (5 bases). The V end was cut by 0 bases, the J end by 5 bases, with 12 bases between. CDR1 and CDR2 (germline): KGHDR, SFDVKD. The CDR3 spans 16 residues. CDR3: CATSDLRTRGTGELFF. CDR3 DNA: TGTGCCACCAGTGATTTGCGGACCCGGGGTACCGGGGAGCTGTTTTTT.

Many counts were recorded for this clone. This sequence joins TRBV19 and TRBJ2-7; 8 bases are shared with TRBD1. The CDR3 contains 14 residues. Trimming took 9 bases from V and 2 from J; bases not matched to a gene: 9. Per germline, CDR1 LNHDA and CDR2 SQIVND (reference sequence). CDR3 nucleotides: TGTGCCAGAAGGGACAGGTGCCGAACCTACGAGCAGTACTTC. Amino acid sequence: CARRDRCRTYEQYF.

As to this clone: Other DNA sequences in the sample encode the same CDR3. This rearrangement joins TRBV28 to TRBJ1-2, with D unclear. The ends were cut back, 4 bases at V and 4 bases at J, with 4 bases in the middle. Germline V lookup: CDR1 MDHEN, CDR2 SYDVKM. This CDR3 region has 11 residues. The CDR3 is CASSSGYGYTF. DNA for the CDR3: TGTGCCAGCAGTTCAGGCTATGGCTACACCTTC.

The chain is built from TRBV5-1 and TRBJ1-1; TRBD1 matches at 8 bases. Germline CDR1 is SGHRS and CDR2 is YFSETQ. This CDR3 is 14 amino acids long. V gave up 0 bases and J gave up 7 bases; unmatched junction bases: 5. CDR3 DNA: TGCGCCAGCAGCTTGGGACAGGGGAGGGTTGAAGCTTTCTTT. Protein: CASSLGQGRVEAFF.

The chain is built from TRBV10-3 and TRBJ2-7; 11 nucleotides agree with TRBD2. J gave up 4 bases and V 4 bases, and 3 bases lay outside the gene matches. Germline lookup yields CDR1 ENHRY and CDR2 SYGVKD. This CDR3 region has 14 residues. CDR3 protein: CAISAGTSGYEQYF. CDR3 DNA: TGTGCCATCAGTGCCGGGACTAGCGGTTACGAGCAGTACTTC.

The V gene is TRBV2, the J gene TRBJ2-5; D possibly corresponds to TRBD2 (5 bases). Germline CDR1 SNHLY, CDR2 FYNNEI. Trimming took 11 bases from V and 4 from J, leaving 14 bases between them. There are 12 residues in the CDR3. The CDR3 nucleotides are TGTGCCGGGAGATCAGAGGGAGAGACCCAGTACTTC. Its protein is CAGRSEGETQYF.

The chain joins TRBV28 to TRBJ2-7, with TRBD1 identical over 8 bases. CDR1 and CDR2 (germline): MDHEN, SYDVKM. The CDR3 has 14 residues. V lost 5 bases and J lost 1; bases outside the gene matches: 4. CDR3 amino acids: CASSKTGGSYEQYF. The CDR3, as DNA: TGTGCCAGCAGTAAAACAGGGGGTTCCTACGAGCAGTACTTC.